These 32 T cell receptor beta chains came from one sample sequenced in a study of OX40 agonist ivuxolimab in advanced cancers. Sequenced by immunoSEQ multiplex PCR; TCRdb stores in-frame clones only, minus some. In the table there are tens of thousands of clones, more than 65% of which are singletons. Specimen: CD4+ or CD8+ T cells sorted from blood, collected in a trial of the OX40 agonist ivuxolimab. The receptors shown here come from an adult with an advanced solid tumor such as melanoma, head and neck, liver or kidney cancer.

V gene TRBV15 combines with J gene TRBJ2-1; D not resolved. CDR1 LNHNV and CDR2 YYDKDF come from the germline V gene (reference sequence). The CDR3 extends over 14 amino acids. Trimming took 0 bases from V and 6 from J, leaving 9 bases between them. The DNA of the CDR3 is TGTGCCACCAGCAGAGATTTTCGGAGCAATGAGCAGTTCTTC. As protein: CATSRDFRSNEQFF.

V is TRBV25-1 and J is TRBJ1-1; D is perhaps TRBD1 (5 bases). This CDR3 region has 13 residues. In germline, CDR1 is MGHDK, CDR2 SYGVNS. Between the trimmed V and J ends, which lost 8 bases and 3 bases, there was a span of 13 bases. CDR3 bases: TGTGCCAGCGGGACGGGCTTATACACTGAAGCTTTCTTT. Translated: CASGTGLYTEAFF.

This clone was found a few times. The chain combines TRBV10-3 with TRBJ2-5; D is undetermined. V was pared by 3 bases and J by 3 bases, with 2 bases between. The CDR3 spans 11 residues. In germline, CDR1 is ENHRY, CDR2 SYGVKD. For the CDR3, the DNA is TGTGCCATCAGTGAAAAAGAGACCCAGTACTTC. The encoded protein is CAISEKETQYF.

This chain joins TRBV29-1 and TRBJ1-2, with 8 positions matching TRBD1. This CDR3 spans 13 amino acids. Germline V gives CDR1 SQVTM, CDR2 ANQGSEA. V lost 7 bases, J lost 1 base, and 5 bases stayed unmatched. Written as DNA, the CDR3 is TGCAGCGCCGGGACAGGCTTTAACTATGGCTACACCTTC. Translation: CSAGTGFNYGYTF.

This rearrangement joins TRBV5-1 to TRBJ2-7; the D gene is possibly TRBD1 (6 bases). CDR3 length: 14 residues. The germline CDR1 and CDR2 sequences are SGHRS and YFSETQ. V lost 3 bases and J lost 2, with 12 bases in between. DNA for the CDR3: TGCGCCAGCAGCTACAGACAGGACACCTACGAGCAGTACTTC. It specifies CASSYRQDTYEQYF. Together with reference TRBV5-1 and TRBJ2-7, the CDR3 gives the full variable domain: KAGVTQTPRYLIKTRGQQVTLSCSPISGHRSVSWYQQTPGQGLQFLFEYFSETQRNKGNFPGRFSGRQFSNSRSEMNVSTLELGDSALYLCASSYRQDTYEQYFGPGTRLTVT.

The chain joins TRBV29-1 to TRBJ2-3, with TRBD2 matching over 10 bases. The V gene's germline CDR1 is SQVTM and CDR2 ANQGSEA. This CDR3 contains 16 residues. Trimming cost V 4 bases and J 0 bases; bases outside gene matches: 7. CDR3 nucleotide sequence: TGCAGCGTTGTTTTCCTAGCGGGGGATAGCACAGATACGCAGTATTTT. Its protein is CSVVFLAGDSTDTQYF.

This chain uses TRBV15 with TRBJ1-1; 8 bases align to TRBD1. Germline CDR1 and CDR2: LNHNV and YYDKDF (reference sequence). The CDR3 runs 17 residues. The junction had 9 bases not matched to a gene; V was cut back by 0 bases and J by 3 bases. CDR3 sequence reads: CATSREWDRPWDTEAFF. The CDR3, as DNA: TGTGCCACCAGCAGAGAGTGGGACAGGCCCTGGGACACTGAAGCTTTCTTT.

The rearrangement uses TRBV6-1 and TRBJ1-4, with D uncertain. CDR3 length equals 13 residues. The germline V gene has CDR1 MNHNS and CDR2 SASEGT. V dropped 3 bases and J dropped 10 bases, with 12 bases sitting between them. As DNA, the CDR3 is TGTGCCAGCAGTGACAACCGGGAGTCAAAACTGTTTTTT. Translated, it gives CASSDNRESKLFF.

This clone was recorded a few times. The chain links TRBV29-1 to TRBJ2-7, with TRBD1 matching over 7 bases. This CDR3 is 16 amino acids long. Germline-derived CDR1 and CDR2 are SQVTM and ANQGSEA. J lost 4 bases, V lost 2 bases, and 14 bases had no gene match. The CDR3 sequence: CSVEPARAGGSYEQYF. The CDR3 coding sequence is TGCAGCGTTGAACCGGCTAGGGCAGGGGGATCTTACGAGCAGTACTTC.

The chain couples TRBV7-2 to TRBJ1-6; 8 bases fit TRBD1. The V and J ends lost 5 bases and 7 bases, in that order; junction bases with no gene match: 4. The CDR3 spans 14 residues. Germline CDR1 reads SGHTA; CDR2 reads FQGNSA. The chain's CDR3 is CASSQGQANSPLHF. The CDR3 region has the DNA TGTGCCAGCAGCCAGGGACAGGCAAATTCACCCCTCCACTTT. Full variable domain (missing parts from reference TRBV7-2 and TRBJ1-6): GAGVSQSPSNKVTEKGKDVELRCDPISGHTALYWYRQSLGQGLEFLIYFQGNSAPDKSGLPSDRFSAERTGGSVSTLTIQRTQQEDSAVYLCASSQGQANSPLHFGNGTRLTVT.

The count of this clone is one. This sequence joins TRBV6-6 and TRBJ2-3; possible D gene TRBD2, 7 bases. Trimming cost V 7 bases and J 2 bases, with 13 bases left between them. Germline values: CDR1 MNHNY, CDR2 SVGAGI (reference sequence). The CDR3 consists of 14 residues. The CDR3 nucleotides read TGTGCCAGCACCCGGGGGGACATCACAGATACGCAGTATTTT. It yields the protein CASTRGDITDTQYF.

V gene TRBV4-3 combines with J gene TRBJ1-2; TRBD1 is a possible D gene (6 bases). The germline V gene encodes CDR1 LGHNA and CDR2 YSLEER. The CDR3 is made up of 17 amino acids. V shed 4 bases and J shed 2 bases, with 20 bases lying between them. CDR3 DNA: TGCGCCAGCAGCCCCCAGAATGGACAGTGGGGAAACTATGGCTACACCTTC. It codes for CASSPQNGQWGNYGYTF.

J is TRBJ1-5 and V is TRBV5-8; 9 bases are a match to TRBD1. CDR1 SGHTS and CDR2 YDEGEE come from the germline V gene. The CDR3 runs 14 residues. V lost 5 bases, J lost 7 bases, and 7 bases stayed unmatched. CDR3 amino acids: CASRQDRGDQPQHF. In DNA, the CDR3 is TGTGCCAGCAGGCAAGACAGGGGGGACCAGCCCCAGCATTTT.

The rearrangement joins TRBV12-2 to TRBJ1-1. TRBV12-2 is a pseudogene. This CDR3 comprises 17 residues. CDR3 DNA: TGTGCAAGTCGCTTAGAATACGGGGCTAAAAGGGACACTGAAGCTTTCTTT. This sequence encodes CASRLEYGAKRDTEAFF.

V is TRBV5-6 and J is TRBJ1-2, with D maybe TRBD1 (6 bases). The V gene's germline CDR1 is SGHDT and CDR2 YYEEEE. V lost 4 bases, J lost 9 bases, and 19 bases lay in between. The CDR3 sequence is 14 residues long. CDR3 nucleotide sequence: TGTGCCAGCAGCCTGGACAGCGCCGAGGGTAGCTACACCTTC. Translating it yields CASSLDSAEGSYTF.

The chain carries TRBV18 and TRBJ1-4, with TRBD1 matching over 7 bases. The CDR3 consists of 16 residues. V trimming: 1 base; J trimming: 7 bases; junction bases outside the gene matches: 9. CDR1 and CDR2 from the germline V gene are KGHSH and LQKENI. CDR3 sequence: CASSPRQGGSGEKLFF. The DNA for the CDR3 is TGTGCCAGCTCACCACGGCAGGGGGGTAGTGGTGAAAAACTGTTTTTT.

This chain links TRBV5-6 with TRBJ1-1; D is perhaps TRBD1 (5 bases). This CDR3 region has 13 residues. CDR1 and CDR2 from the germline V gene are SGHDT and YYEEEE. The germline V and J ends were trimmed by 4 bases and 1 base, with 8 bases remaining between them. CDR3 coding DNA: TGTGCCAGCAGCCGTGGGGGGAACACTGAAGCTTTCTTT. It specifies CASSRGGNTEAFF.

This clone has only a few counts. The chain uses TRBV2 and TRBJ2-1; no clear D gene. Germline-derived CDR1 and CDR2 are SNHLY and FYNNEI. V lost 4 bases, J lost 5 bases, and 21 bases lay in between. The CDR3 is made up of 17 amino acids. CDR3 nucleotide sequence: TGTGCCAGCAGTGTTTTAAGTAAGGGCCCCGGGCACAATGAGCAGTTCTTC. This codes for CASSVLSKGPGHNEQFF.

The J gene is TRBJ1-1, the V gene TRBV18; a weak D match, TRBD1 (5 bases). Per the germline V gene, CDR1 is KGHSH and CDR2 is LQKENI. Trimming stripped 6 bases from V and 2 bases from J, with 22 bases between. The CDR3 runs 17 residues. CDR3 protein: CASSQDLRGTLNTEAFF. As DNA, the CDR3 is TGTGCCAGCTCGCAAGACCTTAGGGGCACATTAAACACTGAAGCTTTCTTT.

The chain is built from TRBV11-2 and TRBJ2-3, with D perhaps matching TRBD2 (5 bases). Between the trimmed V and J ends, which lost 5 bases and 2 bases, there was a span of 11 bases. The length of the CDR3 is 14 residues. The germline V gene has CDR1 SGHAT and CDR2 FQNNGV. The CDR3 loop reads CASSPRLNTDTQYF. CDR3 nucleotides: TGTGCCAGCAGCCCTCGACTAAACACAGATACGCAGTATTTT.

This chain links TRBV9 with TRBJ2-2; 8 bases line up with TRBD1. The CDR3 is made up of 15 amino acids. J lost 7 bases, V lost 4 bases, and 9 bases had no gene match. Germline-derived CDR1 and CDR2 are SGDLS and YYNGEE. CDR3 protein: CASSLRQGRHGELFF. CDR3 DNA sequence: TGTGCCAGCAGCCTTCGACAGGGGAGACACGGGGAGCTGTTTTTT. The whole variable domain, remainder taken from reference TRBV9 and TRBJ2-2, is DSGVTQTPKHLITATGQRVTLRCSPRSGDLSVYWYQQSLDQGLQFLIQYYNGEERAKGNILERFSAQQFPDLHSELNLSSLELGDSALYFCASSLRQGRHGELFFGEGSRLTVL.

CDR3 amino acids: CASSSPGGYNEQFF. As DNA, the CDR3 is TGCGCCAGCAGCTCCCCCGGGGGATACAATGAGCAGTTCTTC. V and J are TRBV5-1 and TRBJ2-1, with a possible D match to TRBD2 (6 bases). Germline lookup yields CDR1 SGHRS and CDR2 YFSETQ. The CDR3 has 14 amino acids. V was cut by 3 bases and J by 4 bases, with 11 bases left in between. Supplemented by reference TRBV5-1 and TRBJ2-1, the full variable domain reads KAGVTQTPRYLIKTRGQQVTLSCSPISGHRSVSWYQQTPGQGLQFLFEYFSETQRNKGNFPGRFSGRQFSNSRSEMNVSTLELGDSALYLCASSSPGGYNEQFFGPGTRLTVL.

The chain carries TRBV14 and TRBJ1-6; no clear D. The germline gives CDR1 SGHDN, CDR2 FVKESK. The CDR3 runs to 14 residues. V shed 3 bases and J shed 6 bases, with 9 bases lying between them. The chain's CDR3 is CASSQLGSNSPLHF. Here the CDR3 DNA reads TGTGCCAGCAGCCAGCTGGGGAGTAATTCACCCCTCCACTTT.

J is TRBJ2-7 and V is TRBV7-2, with 7 bases identical to TRBD1. The CDR3 runs to 15 residues. J lost 3 bases, V lost 3 bases, and 8 bases had no gene match. From germline, CDR1 is SGHTA and CDR2 FQGNSA. The CDR3 coding sequence is TGTGCCAGCAGCTTGAACCGGGACAGCCACTACGAGCAGTACTTC. This sequence encodes CASSLNRDSHYEQYF. The variable domain in full, with the rest retrieved from reference TRBV7-2 and TRBJ2-7, is GAGVSQSPSNKVTEKGKDVELRCDPISGHTALYWYRQSLGQGLEFLIYFQGNSAPDKSGLPSDRFSAERTGGSVSTLTIQRTQQEDSAVYLCASSLNRDSHYEQYFGPGTRLTVT.

The J gene is TRBJ1-4, the V gene TRBV7-8, with 7 bases fitting TRBD1. J lost 4 bases, V lost 4 bases, and 3 bases had no gene match. Per germline, CDR1 SGHVS and CDR2 FQNEAQ. The CDR3 runs 14 residues. The CDR3 nucleotides read TGTGCCAGCAGCTCGGGACAGATTAATGAAAAACTGTTTTTT. It encodes CASSSGQINEKLFF.

The chain couples TRBV6-5 to TRBJ1-3; D is unresolved. The CDR3 covers 15 residues. V was shortened by 0 bases and J by 0 bases, with 6 bases between the two germline ends. Germline CDR1 MNHEY, CDR2 SVGAGI. Written as DNA, the CDR3 is TGTGCCAGCAGTTACTCGTACAACTCTGGAAACACCATATATTTT. Translated, it gives CASSYSYNSGNTIYF.

The chain combines TRBV11-3 with TRBJ2-2, with D unclear. The V end lost 1 base, the J end lost 7 bases, and 4 bases lay between the germline ends. This CDR3 region has 12 residues. Germline CDR1 is SGHNT and CDR2 is YENEEA. The CDR3 bases are TGTGCCAGCAGCTTAGTCCGCGGGGAGCTGTTTTTT. This gives the protein CASSLVRGELFF.

CDR3 nucleotide sequence: TGTGCCAGCAGCTTAGCGGGCGGGCCCCATTACGAGCAGTACTTC. Translation: CASSLAGGPHYEQYF. This sequence joins TRBV7-2 and TRBJ2-7; D may be TRBD2 (5 bases). Between the trimmed V and J ends, which lost 0 bases and 4 bases, there was a span of 13 bases. There are 15 residues in the CDR3. Germline V gene data show CDR1 as SGHTA and CDR2 as FQGNSA.

This chain links TRBV7-9 with TRBJ1-4; D perhaps matches TRBD1 (6 bases). The germline V and J ends were trimmed by 5 bases and 8 bases, with 18 bases remaining between them. The CDR3 covers 15 residues. Germline loops: CDR1 SEHNR, CDR2 FQNEAQ (reference sequence). Here the CDR3 reads CASSPGGGEGEKLFF. The CDR3 region has the DNA TGTGCCAGCAGCCCTGGGGGGGGCGAAGGGGAAAAACTGTTTTTT.

The CDR3 is CASSGYNEQFF. In DNA, the CDR3 is TGTGCCAGCAGTGGCTACAATGAGCAGTTCTTC. The rearrangement links TRBV2 to TRBJ2-1; no definite D call. The CDR3 covers 11 residues. From germline, CDR1 is SNHLY and CDR2 FYNNEI. V lost 4 bases to trimming and J lost 3 bases, with 1 base between them.

Only one count was recorded for this clone. The chain couples TRBV28 to TRBJ1-2, with 12 nucleotides matching TRBD1. This CDR3 comprises 17 residues. The ends lost 5 bases at V and 4 bases at J; junction bases unmatched: 11. Germline assignment: CDR1 MDHEN and CDR2 SYDVKM. This CDR3 reads CASSQAGTGGGGYGYTF. As DNA, the CDR3 is TGTGCCAGCAGTCAAGCCGGGACAGGGGGCGGGGGCTATGGCTACACCTTC.

This chain joins TRBV6-4 and TRBJ2-3, with D possibly being TRBD1 (5 bases). CDR3 size: 13 residues. Germline V lookup: CDR1 MRHNA, CDR2 SNTAGT. The V end lost 3 bases, the J end lost 7 bases, and 11 bases lay between the germline ends. CDR3 DNA: TGTGCCAGCAGTGAATCGCAGGGCTATACGCAGTATTTT. Its translation is CASSESQGYTQYF.